This paragraph reports one T cell receptor beta chain. Its antigen is unknown. The record originates from a study of cytomegalovirus exposure and HLA in healthy donors. Study-level results: Among TCR sequences, most were rare, though some public TCRs appeared in many donors. The study labeled approximately 150 TCR beta chains cytomegalovirus-associated.

Profiled with immunoSEQ multiplex PCR; TCRdb holds only in-frame clones, not every one. The sample holds 90,000 to 150,000 clones, roughly 83% seen once. Germline CDR1 SGHVS, CDR2 FNYEAQ. Between the trimmed V and J ends, which lost 0 bases and 6 bases, there was a span of 8 bases. The CDR3 is 13 residues long. The sample consisted of PBMCs. The gene calls are TRBV7-6 and TRBJ1-2, with D unclear. The sequence was collected from a man in his late teens or twenties in good health and CMV-seronegative. The CDR3 DNA sequence: TGTGCCAGCAGCTTAGCGGCGGGAAATGGCTACACCTTC. Residues: CASSLAAGNGYTF.